This TCR beta chain is drawn from a study of PD-1 blockade in classical Hodgkin lymphoma (dated by TCRdb to 2018 to 2020). Regarding the complete study: Nivolumab dosing was 3 mg/kg intravenously every 2 weeks, continuing until either disease progression or unacceptable toxicity. To define a peripheral blood immune signature of response to PD-1 blockade in classical Hodgkin lymphoma, the study combined TCR beta sequencing with CyTOF. The study at large found these results: Newly diagnosed patients were reported to have lower baseline TCR diversity than healthy donors, and relapsed/refractory patients were reported to have lower baseline TCR diversity still. Among trial patients, those achieving complete response had baseline diversity similar to that of newly diagnosed patients, while diversity was significantly lower in partial responders and progressors. Lower diversity was seen in patients whose nivolumab began less than 1 year after ASCT, and these patients were left out of later analyses so that immune reconstitution would not confound the results. By C4D1, a significant rise was seen in CD4+ TCR diversity but not in CD8+ TCR diversity (p=0.0027 vs p=0.16), and the rise was most apparent among complete responders (p=0.02). The study was limited to a single clinical trial cohort, and causes of repertoire differences, possibly disease activity or prior therapy, remained undefined.

The Qiagen DNeasy kit was used to extract genomic DNA from unsorted PBMCs and from the negatively selected CD4+ and CD8+ fractions. TCR beta CDR3 regions were amplified by immunoSEQ multiplex PCR using primers annealing to V and J segments. A synthetic immune receptor repertoire was used to minimize amplification bias, and remaining bias was computationally removed after sequencing. On the study's bioinformatics: Repertoire diversity was quantified as the Shannon entropy index using custom Python scripts. Unsorted, CD4+ and CD8+ repertoires were analyzed separately, except for combined analyses in which CD4+ and CD8+ sequences were merged in silico. Clonal expansion was defined as at least a 2-fold frequency increase after treatment relative to C1D1, with a pseudocount of 0.5 for undetected baseline clones. Singleton clones were defined as clones with 0 or 1 copy at C1D1, and non-singleton clones were defined as clones with 2 or more copies. Clones expanded in unsorted samples were assigned a CD4+, CD8+ or unknown annotation through matching of protein sequences in sorted samples from the same patient. Wilcoxon tests were applied to paired samples to test diversity changes from C1D1 to C4D1. Held by TCRdb, this immuneACCESS table contains in-frame sequences only and omits some clones. Under half of the omission traces to an unresolved V gene where checked; the cause of the rest is unknown. From that table come the V and J calls and clone size; the DNA was used to work out D and trimming. This sample lists some 28,000 clones; around 79% were detected once. The ten largest clones capture less than 20% of the sample.

Points on this clone: No antigen is known for it. No qualities accompany the bases; no much larger clone lies one base away.

For CDR1 and CDR2, the germline V gene (reference sequence) lists SGHNT and YYREEE. V is cut by 7 bases and J by 3 bases, and the space between the germline ends is 23 bases. CDR3 length: 16 amino acids, cysteine to phenylalanine. Only CDR3 DNA remains: 48 bases, in frame from the first base. According to the study, the label for this sample's time point signals: cycle 4 day 1 (C4D1), after less than 7 weeks of nivolumab. All trial patients had relapsed after autologous stem cell transplantation, with cohorts A, B and C differing in prior brentuximab vedotin exposure. The trial cohort comprised more than 55 patients with relapsed/refractory classical Hodgkin lymphoma whose best overall responses were complete response, partial response or progressive disease. Single-agent nivolumab was administered to trial patients in the multi-cohort phase II CheckMate 205 trial. An independent review committee assessed best overall response by applying the 2007 International Working Group response criteria. Trial PBMCs were collected immediately before nivolumab initiation (C1D1) and during therapy at cycle 2 day 1 and cycle 4 day 1. Peripheral blood was collected in 8 mL Vacutainer Cell Preparation Tubes, from which PBMCs were isolated by centrifugation and then cryopreserved.

Specimen: peripheral blood mononuclear cells (PBMCs), collected before the fourth cycle of nivolumab. The TCR sequence derives from a human donor with classical Hodgkin lymphoma. The chain couples TRBV5-4 to TRBJ2-7; TRBD1 might be the D gene, on 6 matching bases. The CDR3 region has the sequence CASGVILAGTYYEQYF. The nucleotide sequence reads as follows: TGTGCCAGCGGAGTTATATTGGCCGGGACATACTACGAGCAGTACTTC.